Below, 8 T cell receptor beta chains from the same sample are listed, as sequenced in a study of CD8 T cells in Susac syndrome. RNA totalling about 0.45 to 1 ug underwent reverse transcription with random hexamers. TCRdb reprocessed the immunoSEQ multiplex PCR reads via MiXCR and lists one record per CDR3 protein. This sample has 170,000 or so distinct CDR3 sequences, with around 95% found just once. Sequenced: CD4+ T cells from PBMCs. Every receptor here comes from a human donor with Susac syndrome.

The V and J genes are TRBV24-1 and TRBJ1-2; D gene uncertain. The CDR3 length is 13 residues. Trimming removed 1 base from V and 4 bases from J, with 6 bases in between. CDR1 is KGHDR and CDR2 is SFDVKD in the germline V gene. CDR3 bases: TGTGCCACCAGTGATTTTGAGGGCTATGGCTACACCTTC. This gives the protein CATSDFEGYGYTF.

V usage is TRBV27 and J usage is TRBJ2-7; TRBD2 agrees at 8 bases. This CDR3 contains 15 residues. Unmatched junction bases numbered 5, after V lost 2 bases and J lost 2 bases. Germline lookup yields CDR1 MNHEY and CDR2 SMNVEV (reference sequence). The CDR3 DNA sequence: TGTGCCAGCAGTTTACTAGCGGGTCAGACCTACGAGCAGTACTTC. Translated, it gives CASSLLAGQTYEQYF.

The chain recombines TRBV5-4 with TRBJ2-3; D not resolved. Per germline, CDR1 SGHNT and CDR2 YYREEE (reference sequence). Trimming removed 0 bases from V and 0 bases from J, with 8 bases in between. CDR3 length: 15 residues. Here the CDR3 reads CASSLGETSTDTQYF. Written as DNA, the CDR3 is TGTGCCAGCAGCTTGGGAGAAACTAGCACAGATACGCAGTATTTT.

The count of this clonotype is one. J is TRBJ1-2 and V is TRBV6-2 or TRBV6-3; unclear D gene. Looked up from germline, CDR1 is MNHEY and CDR2 is SVGEGT. The CDR3 runs 11 residues. Trimming removed 8 bases from V and 4 bases from J, with 8 bases in between. The CDR3 nucleotides are TGTGCCAGCGGGGAGCTCTATGGCTACACCTTC. This gives the protein CASGELYGYTF.

This chain connects TRBV7-2 to TRBJ2-5, with 7 bases fitting TRBD1. Germline lookup yields CDR1 SGHTA and CDR2 FQGNSA. This CDR3 region has 16 residues. With V trimmed by 4 bases and J by 4 bases, 12 bases remained unmatched. CDR3 sequence (DNA): TGTGCCAGCAGCTCTCCGGACAGGCCGGTGGGAGAGACCCAGTACTTC. It is translated as CASSSPDRPVGETQYF. The full variable domain, in which reference TRBV7-2 and TRBJ2-5 provide the parts outside the CDR3, is GAGVSQSPSNKVTEKGKDVELRCDPISGHTALYWYRQSLGQGLEFLIYFQGNSAPDKSGLPSDRFSAERTGGSVSTLTIQRTQQEDSAVYLCASSSPDRPVGETQYFGPGTRLLVL.

This chain connects TRBV28 to TRBJ2-6; 8 bases align to TRBD2. With 7 bases clipped from V and 4 bases from J, the junction kept 12 bases outside the gene matches. CDR1 and CDR2 from the germline V gene are MDHEN and SYDVKM. The CDR3 sequence is 17 residues long. This chain's CDR3 is CASTTSGRALGANVLTF. CDR3 sequence (DNA): TGTGCCAGCACTACTTCCGGGAGGGCCCTGGGGGCCAACGTCCTGACTTTC.

V gene TRBV14 combines with J gene TRBJ2-5; D unclear. V gave up 2 bases and J gave up 5 bases, with 12 bases separating them. The germline V gene encodes CDR1 SGHDN and CDR2 FVKESK. This CDR3 spans 14 amino acids. For the CDR3, the DNA is TGTGCCAGCAGCCAAAACCACGGGTCGGAGACCCAGTACTTC. Protein sequence: CASSQNHGSETQYF.

This sequence joins TRBV29-1 and TRBJ2-1; the D is unclear. Trimming removed 6 bases from V and 9 bases from J, with 15 bases in between. CDR1 and CDR2 from the germline V gene are SQVTM and ANQGSEA. The length of the CDR3 is 12 residues. The CDR3 DNA reads TGCAGCGTCTACCTCCAGCTTAGTGAGCAGTTCTTC. Amino acid sequence: CSVYLQLSEQFF.